The sequence of this T cell receptor beta chain was determined in a study of T cells in Graves' hyperthyroidism and ophthalmopathy. Whole-study findings and limits: Blood held most thyroid clonotypes expanded above 0.001 frequency. Ophthalmopathy and stable hyperthyroidism were told apart by a 13 V-J model.

At least ten counts were recorded for this clonotype. Its antigen is unknown. TCR beta CDR3 sequences were amplified from RNA transcripts. When the TCR CDR3 underwent first-round RT-PCR, the HTBI primer set was used. Via MiXCR, TCRdb re-called the multiplex PCR reads, giving one row per CDR3 protein. The sample shows roughly 570,000 distinct CDR3 sequences, approximately 44% of them seen only once. The source of this sequence is an adult woman with Graves' disease, either hyperthyroidism or ophthalmopathy (not recorded which). The specimen sequenced was peripheral blood or thyroid tissue (not recorded which).

The CDR3 sequence: CATRDRGLSRTEAFF. The CDR3 DNA is TGTGCCACCCGGGACAGGGGGCTAAGTAGGACTGAAGCTTTCTTT. This rearrangement joins TRBV7-2 to TRBJ1-1; 12 nucleotides agree with TRBD1. CDR3 size: 15 residues. Germline V lookup: CDR1 SGHTA, CDR2 FQGNSA. V was pared by 10 bases and J by 5 bases, with 11 bases of the junction left unmatched.